The next 19 T cell receptor beta chains were all read from a single sample in a study of blood T cell repertoires in COVID-19. Clones were sequenced by immunoSEQ multiplex PCR, and TCRdb holds only the in-frame ones, with some missing. This sample has about 240,000 clones, with around 85% found just once. The specimen was peripheral blood. Receptors originate from a woman in her fifties or sixties with active or convalescent COVID-19.

This clone was seen just once. The chain couples TRBV11-2 to TRBJ1-2; D might be TRBD1 (6 bases). Germline assignment: CDR1 SGHAT and CDR2 FQNNGV. The V end was cut by 2 bases, the J end by 7 bases, with 14 bases between. The CDR3 consists of 14 residues. CDR3 coding DNA: TGTGCCAGCAGCTTACCCGGGGGGGCTTCTGGCTACACCTTC. Translated, it gives CASSLPGGASGYTF.

This rearrangement joins TRBV4-1 to TRBJ2-2, with D possibly being TRBD2 (6 bases). V was cut by 7 bases and J by 0 bases, with 21 bases left in between. Germline V lookup: CDR1 MGHRA, CDR2 YSYEKL. There are 18 residues in the CDR3. CDR3 residues: CASTPRAGGASNTGELFF. Here the CDR3 DNA reads TGCGCCAGCACCCCACGGGCGGGCGGGGCATCGAACACCGGGGAGCTGTTTTTT.

The rearrangement links TRBV11-3 to TRBJ2-1, with 8 bases fitting TRBD2. After removal of 5 bases from V and 2 bases from J, the junction contained 2 bases not matched to a gene. The CDR3 runs 14 residues. Germline values: CDR1 SGHNT, CDR2 YENEEA. The CDR3 here is CASSRSGAYNEQFF. In DNA form, the CDR3 reads TGTGCCAGCAGCCGTAGCGGGGCCTACAATGAGCAGTTCTTC. The full variable domain, completed using reference TRBV11-3 and TRBJ2-1, is EAGVVQSPRYKIIEKKQPVAFWCNPISGHNTLYWYLQNLGQGPELLIRYENEEAVDDSQLPKDRFSAERLKGVDSTLKIQPAELGDSAVYLCASSRSGAYNEQFFGPGTRLTVL.

The chain links TRBV7-9 to TRBJ2-1; perhaps TRBD2 as D (7 bases). The CDR3 sequence is 18 residues long. Between the trimmed V and J ends, which lost 5 bases and 6 bases, there was a span of 26 bases. In germline, CDR1 is SEHNR, CDR2 FQNEAQ (reference sequence). In nucleotides, the CDR3 is TGTGCCAGCAGCCCTCCGGGGGGCGGGACCCTTAGGGTCAATGAGCAGTTCTTC. Its translation: CASSPPGGGTLRVNEQFF.

The chain is built from TRBV6-6 and TRBJ2-2; TRBD1 aligns across 9 bases. The CDR3 totals 17 residues. Trimming at V came to 5 bases and at J to 3 bases, leaving 10 bases not matched to a gene. The germline gives CDR1 MNHNY, CDR2 SVGAGI (reference sequence). The CDR3, as DNA: TGTGCCAGCAGTCGCTCCCACAGGGGGCGCGACACCGGGGAGCTGTTTTTT. It is translated as CASSRSHRGRDTGELFF.

This chain uses TRBV19 with TRBJ2-3, with D maybe TRBD1 (6 bases). The CDR3 runs 18 residues. Between the trimmed V and J ends, which lost 2 bases and 1 base, there was a span of 19 bases. Germline V gene data show CDR1 as LNHDA and CDR2 as SQIVND (reference sequence). CDR3 sequence reads: CASSITGLGTTGTDTQYF. The CDR3 nucleotides read TGTGCCAGTAGTATAACGGGTTTGGGGACAACCGGCACAGATACGCAGTATTTT.

The chain has TRBV5-1 and TRBJ1-6, with TRBD1 identical over 11 bases. The V gene's germline CDR1 is SGHRS and CDR2 YFSETQ. CDR3 size: 15 residues. V gave up 0 bases and J gave up 8 bases; unmatched junction bases: 1. The CDR3 spells CASSLGTGGDSPLHF. CDR3 coding DNA: TGCGCCAGCAGCTTGGGGACAGGGGGCGATTCACCCCTCCACTTT.

This chain joins TRBV27 and TRBJ2-3, with TRBD2 identical over 9 bases. CDR1 is MNHEY, CDR2 SMNVEV, per germline (reference sequence). The CDR3 is 19 residues long. Germline trimming cut 6 bases from V and 1 base from J; bases unmatched to any gene: 17. Here the CDR3 DNA reads TGTGCCAGCAGCACCGTGGGGCTAGCGGGGAAAACCGGCACAGATACGCAGTATTTT. Translation: CASSTVGLAGKTGTDTQYF.

The V and J genes are TRBV19 and TRBJ2-5; TRBD2 matches 11 bases. This CDR3 spans 13 amino acids. The V and J ends lost 8 bases and 5 bases, in that order; junction bases with no gene match: 4. From germline, CDR1 is LNHDA and CDR2 SQIVND (reference sequence). CDR3 sequence: CASAIAGGETQYF. The CDR3 DNA reads TGTGCCAGTGCTATAGCGGGGGGGGAGACCCAGTACTTC.

This chain uses TRBV11-2 with TRBJ2-1; 9 bases map to TRBD2. The germline V gene encodes CDR1 SGHAT and CDR2 FQNNGV. V lost 2 bases, J lost 5 bases, and 4 bases stayed unmatched. This CDR3 is built from 15 residues. CDR3 sequence: CASSLPLAGNNEQFF. CDR3 sequence (DNA): TGTGCCAGCAGCTTACCCCTAGCGGGGAACAATGAGCAGTTCTTC.

J is TRBJ1-1 and V is TRBV11-2; TRBD1 agrees at 8 bases. Germline CDR1 SGHAT, CDR2 FQNNGV. The CDR3 is 15 residues long. Trimming at V came to 3 bases and at J to 4 bases, leaving 7 bases not matched to a gene. The CDR3 DNA reads TGTGCCAGCAGCTTTTTACAGGGGGGAGGCACTGAAGCTTTCTTT. Translating it yields CASSFLQGGGTEAFF. Full variable domain (remainder filled in from reference TRBV11-2 and TRBJ1-1): EAGVAQSPRYKIIEKRQSVAFWCNPISGHATLYWYQQILGQGPKLLIQFQNNGVVDDSQLPKDRFSAERLKGVDSTLKIQPAKLEDSAVYLCASSFLQGGGTEAFFGQGTRLTVV.

V gene TRBV9 combines with J gene TRBJ2-2, with 10 bases aligning to TRBD2. This CDR3 has 15 residues. The germline gives CDR1 SGDLS, CDR2 YYNGEE. Trimming at V came to 0 bases and at J to 5 bases, leaving 1 base not matched to a gene. CDR3 DNA: TGTGCCAGCAGCGTAGCTAGCGGGAGAACCGGGGAGCTGTTTTTT. Translating it yields CASSVASGRTGELFF.

The table lists this clone with a count of one. The chain links TRBV21-1 to TRBJ1-5. TRBV21-1 is a pseudogene locus. The CDR3 has 19 amino acids. CDR3 in amino acids: CASSKALSGYHSLNQPQHF. The CDR3 DNA reads as TGTGCCAGCAGCAAAGCACTAAGCGGGTACCACAGCCTCAATCAGCCCCAGCATTTT.

The chain is built from TRBV6-6 and TRBJ1-5; 11 positions match TRBD1. Germline assignment: CDR1 MNHNY and CDR2 SVGAGI (reference sequence). This CDR3 contains 18 residues. Trimming removed 5 bases from V and 0 bases from J; junction bases left unmatched: 9. CDR3 in amino acids: CASSPRDRGAYSNQPQHF. In DNA form, the CDR3 reads TGTGCCAGCAGTCCGAGGGACAGGGGGGCATATAGCAATCAGCCCCAGCATTTT.

This chain connects TRBV6-6 to TRBJ1-2; no clear D gene. The germline gives CDR1 MNHNY, CDR2 SVGAGI (reference sequence). This CDR3 is built from 16 residues. V lost 5 bases, J lost 4 bases, and 20 bases lay in between. This chain's CDR3 is CASSGGPPGSAYGYTF. The CDR3 DNA is TGTGCCAGCAGTGGTGGGCCTCCCGGGAGCGCCTATGGCTACACCTTC.

The chain recombines TRBV19 with TRBJ2-2, with TRBD2 matching over 8 bases. CDR1 is LNHDA, CDR2 SQIVND, per germline (reference sequence). The CDR3 extends over 15 amino acids. J was trimmed by 4 bases and V by 7 bases; bases with no gene match: 8. CDR3 nucleotide sequence: TGTGCCAGTACTACCTCGGGGGGGGTCACCGGGGAGCTGTTTTTT. Protein sequence: CASTTSGGVTGELFF.

This clone has a handful of counts. CDR3 loop: CASSHQQGNYGYTF. CDR3 nucleotide sequence: TGTGCCAGCAGCCACCAACAGGGGAACTATGGCTACACCTTC. The chain has TRBV3-1 (or the pseudogene TRBV3-2) and TRBJ1-2; 7 bases agree with TRBD1. Germline CDR1 LGHDT, CDR2 YNNKEL (reference sequence). The CDR3 length is 14 residues. J was trimmed by 2 bases and V by 3 bases; bases with no gene match: 3.

The gene calls are TRBV19 and TRBJ2-1; D perhaps matches TRBD1 (6 bases). The germline gives CDR1 LNHDA, CDR2 SQIVND (reference sequence). V was shortened by 7 bases and J by 1 base, with 14 bases between the two germline ends. The CDR3 totals 15 residues. The CDR3 sequence: CASTDTGTSYNEQFF. Written as DNA, the CDR3 is TGTGCCAGTACCGATACCGGGACATCCTACAATGAGCAGTTCTTC.

The V call is TRBV5-4, the J call TRBJ2-7, with a possible D match to TRBD1 (5 bases). The CDR3 consists of 15 residues. Germline V gene data show CDR1 as SGHNT and CDR2 as YYREEE (reference sequence). Trimming shortened V by 0 bases and J by 2 bases, and 12 bases separated the two germline ends. The CDR3 loop reads CASSLGTGLPYEQYV. The CDR3 DNA reads as TGTGCCAGCAGCTTGGGAACAGGATTACCCTACGAGCAGTACGTC.